This TCR beta chain was observed in a study of metastatic and nonmetastatic thyroid tumors (dated by TCRdb to about 2020). At the level of the whole study: Repertoires were compared across peripheral blood and tumor or nodule tissue samples from malignant and benign thyroid patients.

At least ten counts were recorded for this clone. Its antigen is still unknown. At one end the junction does not follow the germline gene, possibly because of a read error. As encoded in the germline V gene, CDR1 is MNHEY while CDR2 is SVGAGI. The CDR3 spans 15 residues, from the cysteine through the phenylalanine. The entry retains the CDR3 DNA only, 45 bases that are in frame from base 1. What the work shows at the level of the full study, not this receptor alone: TCR beta diversity was reported as significantly higher in malignant tumors than in benign nodules, in both blood and tumor samples.

None of the patients had been given any treatment before thyroid surgery. The study retrospectively analysed patient clinical samples collected from about 2012 to 2018 using T-cell receptor beta sequencing. Library preparation was by PCR. The reads were generated on an Illumina HiSeq 4000. High-throughput sequencing was used to profile the TCR beta-chain CDR3 region of every patient. Turning to the authors' computational methods: A classifier to discriminate distant-metastatic papillary thyroid cancer patients was built from CDR3 differences across clinicopathological groups. The Shannon index was used to assess repertoire diversity, and the Morisita-Horn index was used to assess tumor-blood repertoire similarity. TCRdb reran the public reads through fastp at Q25 and MiXCR, keeping productive beta chains. TCRdb, not the authors, supplied the V and J calls. Within this sample are roughly 24,000 clones, with less than 20% of them counted one time only. Together, the top ten hold approximately 2.9% of the sample.

This sequence uses TRBV6-5 and TRBJ1-2, with the D gene uncertain. This TCR came from a male donor with papillary thyroid cancer or a benign thyroid nodule (not recorded which). Some clones in this sample may be carry-over from other donors' samples. Input material: adjacent normal tissue. The CDR3 region: CVSSYSAGNAYGYTF. The bases are TGTGTCAGCAGTTACTCGGCAGGAAATGCGTATGGCTACACCTTC.